A selection of T cell receptor beta chains follows, all from one sample in a study of blood T cell repertoires in COVID-19. Here immunoSEQ multiplex PCR was the method, and the copy in TCRdb shows in-frame clones only, minus some. The sample lists approximately 80,000 clones; approximately 88% were seen once. The source material was peripheral blood. The receptors shown here come from a human donor in a cohort sampled during active COVID-19. Each CDR3 is given with its conserved first and last residue. The order of the fields is J gene, V gene, D gene, clone size, CDR3 protein, CDR3 DNA. A D gene is named only where the DNA matches it firmly. Size tells how often a clone was seen (once, few, many) or the class of an expanded clone, and some rows leave it out.

>TRBJ2-1|TRBV7-3|TRBD1|.
CASSRQGAYNEQFF
TGTGCCAGCAGCCGACAGGGGGCCTACAATGAGCAGTTCTTC
>TRBJ1-2|TRBV24-1|.|.
CATSGGDYGYTF
TGTGCCACCAGTGGGGGGGACTATGGCTACACCTTC
>TRBJ2-7|TRBV7-2|TRBD2|.
CASSYNSGYYEQYF
TGTGCCAGCAGTTACAATAGCGGGTACTACGAGCAGTACTTC
>TRBJ1-1|TRBV3-1/TRBV3-2|.|.
CAGSLRGDTEAFF
TGTGCCGGCAGCCTCCGGGGGGACACTGAAGCTTTCTTT
>TRBJ1-6|TRBV7-9|.|once
CASSPPGTGGSPLHF
TGTGCCAGCAGCCCACCGGGGACCGGGGGGTCACCCCTCCACTTT
>TRBJ2-1|TRBV24-1|.|.
CATSDSAAEGYNEQFF
TGTGCCACCAGTGATTCGGCGGCGGAGGGCTACAATGAGCAGTTCTTC
>TRBJ1-1|TRBV7-3|.|.
CASSPQAGTEAFF
TGTGCCAGCAGCCCCCAGGCCGGCACTGAAGCTTTCTTT
>TRBJ2-3|TRBV7-9|.|.
CASSYSADTQYF
TGTGCCAGCAGCTATAGCGCAGATACGCAGTATTTT
>TRBJ1-1|TRBV18|.|.
CASSPPIAGRNTEAFF
TGTGCCAGCTCACCACCGATCGCAGGAAGGAACACTGAAGCTTTCTTT
>TRBJ2-3|TRBV19|TRBD2|.
CASSSPGLVSTDTQYF
TGTGCCAGTAGTTCCCCCGGACTAGTTAGCACAGATACGCAGTATTTT
>TRBJ1-1|TRBV6-4|TRBD1|.
CASRPGQGNTEAFF
TGTGCCAGCAGACCGGGACAGGGGAACACTGAAGCTTTCTTT
>TRBJ1-1|TRBV18|.|.
CASSASFGDTEAFF
TGTGCCAGCTCAGCGTCCTTCGGTGACACTGAAGCTTTCTTT
>TRBJ2-1|TRBV6-1|TRBD2|.
CASSEDSGSGEQFF
TGTGCCAGCAGTGAAGATAGCGGGAGCGGTGAGCAGTTCTTC
>TRBJ2-1|TRBV7-9|.|.
CASTSDVRSYNEQFF
TGTGCCAGCACTAGCGATGTGAGATCCTACAATGAGCAGTTCTTC
>TRBJ2-7|TRBV5-4|.|few
CASSLVATYEQYF
TGTGCCAGCAGCTTGGTAGCCACCTACGAGCAGTACTTC
>TRBJ2-1|TRBV5-1|TRBD2|.
CASSLGGGASNEQFF
TGCGCCAGCAGCTTGGGCGGGGGGGCATCCAATGAGCAGTTCTTC
>TRBJ1-5|TRBV18|.|medium-sized
CASSPVRAENQPQHF
TGTGCCAGCTCACCAGTCAGGGCAGAAAATCAGCCCCAGCATTTT
>TRBJ2-1|TRBV11-3|.|.
CASSLVGAGEQFF
TGTGCCAGCAGCTTAGTGGGAGCGGGTGAGCAGTTCTTC
>TRBJ2-3|TRBV2|TRBD2|.
CASSDVAGEGTDTQYF
TGTGCCAGCAGTGATGTGGCGGGAGAGGGCACAGATACGCAGTATTTT
>TRBJ2-1|TRBV7-3|TRBD2|.
CASSTLLGLAGGNEQFF
TGTGCCAGCAGCACCCTCTTGGGGCTAGCGGGGGGGAATGAGCAGTTCTTC
>TRBJ2-2|TRBV5-4|.|many
CASHSVPGELFF
TGTGCCAGCCACTCCGTGCCCGGGGAGCTGTTTTTT
>TRBJ2-5|TRBV27|TRBD1|.
CASSIRQGAETQYF
TGTGCCAGCAGTATCCGGCAGGGGGCAGAGACCCAGTACTTC
>TRBJ2-2|TRBV5-1|TRBD1|.
CASSPTGGSVSGELFF
TGCGCCAGCAGCCCTACAGGGGGCAGTGTATCCGGGGAGCTGTTTTTT
>TRBJ2-1|TRBV7-3|TRBD2|.
CASSPPQRGSYNEQFF
TGTGCCAGCAGCCCCCCCCAGCGGGGCTCCTACAATGAGCAGTTCTTC
>TRBJ1-2|TRBV2|TRBD1|.
CASTTGGSYGYTF
TGTGCCAGCACGACAGGGGGGAGCTATGGCTACACCTTC
>TRBJ2-5|TRBV5-1|.|.
CASTPNPGTEETQYF
TGCGCCAGCACCCCCAACCCCGGCACAGAAGAGACCCAGTACTTC
>TRBJ1-4|TRBV5-4|TRBD1|.
CASSLGTGLNEKLFF
TGTGCCAGCAGCTTGGGGACAGGGCTGAATGAAAAACTGTTTTTT
>TRBJ2-1|TRBV11-3|.|.
CASSLDHLGAGAYNEQFF
TGTGCCAGCAGCTTAGATCATCTTGGAGCAGGGGCCTACAATGAGCAGTTCTTC
>TRBJ2-5|TRBV5-1|TRBD1|.
CASSWTGTGVGETQYF
TGCGCCAGCAGCTGGACCGGGACAGGGGTGGGAGAGACCCAGTACTTC